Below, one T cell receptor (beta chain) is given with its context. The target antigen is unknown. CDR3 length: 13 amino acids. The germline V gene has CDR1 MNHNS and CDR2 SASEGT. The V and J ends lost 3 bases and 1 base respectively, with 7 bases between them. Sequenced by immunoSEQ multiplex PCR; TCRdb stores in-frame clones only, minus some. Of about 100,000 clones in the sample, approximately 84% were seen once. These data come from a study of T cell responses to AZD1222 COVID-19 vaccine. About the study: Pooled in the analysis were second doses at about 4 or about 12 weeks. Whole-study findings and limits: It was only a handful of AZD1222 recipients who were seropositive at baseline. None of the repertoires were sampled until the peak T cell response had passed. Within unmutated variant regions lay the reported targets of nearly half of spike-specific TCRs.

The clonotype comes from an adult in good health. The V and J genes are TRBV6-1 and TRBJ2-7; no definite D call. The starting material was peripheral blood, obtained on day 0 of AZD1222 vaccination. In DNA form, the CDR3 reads TGTGCCAGCAGTGACCGGGTTTCCTACGAGCAGTACTTC. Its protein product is CASSDRVSYEQYF.